The 22 T cell receptor beta chains presented below share a single source sample, sequenced in a study of blood T cell repertoires in COVID-19. Generated by immunoSEQ multiplex PCR, the TCRdb table keeps only in-frame clones and is missing some. The sample records about 400,000 clones, more than 75% being singletons. Sequenced input: peripheral blood. Source of these receptors: a human donor in a cohort sampled during active COVID-19.

The chain combines TRBV11-2 with TRBJ2-3, with D possibly TRBD2 on 5 matching bases. V was clipped by 1 base and J by 4 bases, with 18 bases between them. Per germline, CDR1 SGHAT and CDR2 FQNNGV. This CDR3 comprises 17 residues. This CDR3 is CASSLAPAGLLADTQYF. The CDR3 DNA sequence: TGTGCCAGCAGCTTAGCCCCCGCGGGCCTCTTGGCAGATACGCAGTATTTT.

This chain connects TRBV3-1 (or the pseudogene TRBV3-2) to TRBJ2-7, with D possibly matching TRBD1 (6 bases). CDR3 size: 17 residues. V lost 1 base, J lost 2 bases, and 18 bases lay in between. Germline CDR1 and CDR2: LGHDT and YNNKEL (reference sequence). DNA of the CDR3: TGTGCCAGCAGCCAAGGTTGGCAGGTGGGGACAACCTACGAGCAGTACTTC. It translates to CASSQGWQVGTTYEQYF.

The chain joins TRBV5-8 to TRBJ2-2, with 9 bases aligning to TRBD2. V lost 8 bases and J lost 5; bases outside the gene matches: 7. Germline V CDR1 and CDR2: SGHTS, YDEGEE. This CDR3 contains 14 residues. CDR3 coding DNA: TGTGCCAGTATAGCGGGGGCGCGGACCGGGGAGCTGTTTTTT. Translated, it gives CASIAGARTGELFF.

The chain is built from TRBV27 and TRBJ2-1, with 7 bases matching TRBD2. V shed 5 bases, J shed 7 bases, and the junction held 11 bases outside the gene matches. The CDR3 runs to 15 residues. CDR1 and CDR2 (germline): MNHEY, SMNVEV (reference sequence). CDR3 loop: CASSPGLDRRNEQFF. CDR3 nucleotides: TGTGCCAGCAGTCCTGGACTAGATCGGAGGAATGAGCAGTTCTTC.

The rearrangement uses TRBV2 and TRBJ1-5, with D unresolved. Germline CDR1 SNHLY, CDR2 FYNNEI. CDR3 length equals 14 residues. The V gene lost 5 bases and the J gene lost 3 bases, with 11 bases spanning the gap. CDR3 DNA sequence: TGTGCCAGCAGTCGTCCCCAGGACAATCAGCCCCAGCATTTT. This sequence encodes CASSRPQDNQPQHF. The full variable domain, its missing parts supplied by reference TRBV2 and TRBJ1-5, is EPEVTQTPSHQVTQMGQEVILRCVPISNHLYFYWYRQILGQKVEFLVSFYNNEISEKSEIFDDQFSVERPDGSNFTLKIRSTKLEDSAMYFCASSRPQDNQPQHFGDGTRLSIL.

The table lists this clone with a count of one. J is TRBJ1-5 and V is TRBV19; D call uncertain. The length of the CDR3 is 18 residues. Trimming stripped 5 bases from V and 0 bases from J, with 20 bases between. Germline V lookup: CDR1 LNHDA, CDR2 SQIVND (reference sequence). The CDR3: CASSPSGLEEYSNQPQHF. CDR3 DNA sequence: TGTGCCAGTAGTCCGTCTGGACTAGAGGAGTATAGCAATCAGCCCCAGCATTTT.

At least ten counts were recorded for this clone. The chain couples TRBV6-5 to TRBJ2-7, with 7 bases matching TRBD1. Germline V gene sequence: CDR1 MNHEY, CDR2 SVGAGI. The CDR3 loop spans 14 amino acids. J was trimmed by 0 bases and V by 6 bases; bases with no gene match: 5. CDR3 in DNA: TGTGCCAGCAGGGGATGGGACAGCTCCTACGAGCAGTACTTC. This codes for CASRGWDSSYEQYF.

V and J are TRBV28 and TRBJ1-1; D is unclear. Germline V gene data show CDR1 as MDHEN and CDR2 as SYDVKM. V was cut by 6 bases and J by 1 base, with 3 bases left in between. This CDR3 is built from 11 residues. Here the CDR3 DNA reads TGTGCCAGCAGCTGGAACACTGAAGCTTTCTTT. It translates to CASSWNTEAFF.

The J gene is TRBJ1-3, the V gene TRBV6-5, with D unresolved. Trimming left V 2 bases short and J 3 bases short, with 8 bases between. CDR1 is MNHEY, CDR2 SVGAGI, per germline. There are 14 residues in the CDR3. The CDR3 loop reads CASSYLPLGNTIYF. DNA of the CDR3: TGTGCCAGCAGTTACCTCCCACTTGGAAACACCATATATTTT.

This clone was recorded once. V is TRBV10-3 and J is TRBJ1-3, with 8 bases aligning to TRBD1. Germline loops: CDR1 ENHRY, CDR2 SYGVKD. Trimming at V came to 5 bases and at J to 0 bases, leaving 15 bases not matched to a gene. CDR3 length equals 19 residues. CDR3 nucleotides: TGTGCCATCAGTAGCCGGGACAGGCGGATAATAGGCTCTGGAAACACCATATATTTT. It yields the protein CAISSRDRRIIGSGNTIYF.

This clone has a handful of counts. The chain links TRBV28 to TRBJ2-7; 7 bases line up with TRBD1. CDR3 length equals 14 residues. Germline-derived CDR1 and CDR2 are MDHEN and SYDVKM. V lost 7 bases and J lost 0; bases outside the gene matches: 6. CDR3 DNA: TGTGCCAGCACCGACAGGGTTAACTCCTACGAGCAGTACTTC. Encoded protein: CASTDRVNSYEQYF.

V is TRBV7-3 and J is TRBJ2-7; no definite D call. From germline, CDR1 is SGHTA and CDR2 FQGTGA. With 5 bases removed from V and 4 bases from J, the gap between germline ends came to 15 bases. The CDR3 covers 14 residues. CDR3 sequence reads: CASSPRSRVYEQYF. The CDR3 DNA is TGTGCCAGCAGCCCCAGAAGTCGGGTTTACGAGCAGTACTTC.

V and J are TRBV6-5 and TRBJ1-1, with D hard to call. The CDR3 runs to 14 residues. The V gene lost 6 bases and the J gene lost 8 bases, with 19 bases spanning the gap. CDR1 and CDR2 from the germline V gene are MNHEY and SVGAGI. The CDR3 bases are TGTGCCAGCAGCCCAGGAGCGGACGGATACGAAGCTTTCTTT. Protein sequence: CASSPGADGYEAFF.

This clone was observed once. V is TRBV7-8 and J is TRBJ2-3; D possibly corresponds to TRBD1 (5 bases). This CDR3 has 14 amino acids. Germline V gene data show CDR1 as SGHVS and CDR2 as FQNEAQ. V lost 2 bases, J lost 2 bases, and 8 bases lay in between. The CDR3 DNA follows: TGTGCCAGCAGCTTATGGGGCTCCACAGATACGCAGTATTTT. Its translation: CASSLWGSTDTQYF.

This clone was seen only once. V and J are TRBV29-1 and TRBJ2-4, with a tentative D call TRBD2 (5 bases). Germline CDR1 reads SQVTM; CDR2 reads ANQGSEA. V shed 6 bases and J shed 5 bases, with 11 bases lying between them. CDR3 size: 12 residues. CDR3 bases: TGCAGCGTGGCCGACGGGGAAAACATTCAGTACTTC. It yields the protein CSVADGENIQYF.

This clone appeared a few times. The chain combines TRBV9 with TRBJ1-4; a possible D gene is TRBD1 (6 bases). V was trimmed by 3 bases and J by 4 bases, leaving 10 bases between them. There are 14 residues in the CDR3. The V gene's germline CDR1 is SGDLS and CDR2 YYNGEE. The chain's CDR3 is CASSDGTSNEKLFF. As DNA, the CDR3 is TGTGCCAGCAGCGACGGGACAAGTAATGAAAAACTGTTTTTT. The variable domain in full, completed from reference TRBV9 and TRBJ1-4, reads DSGVTQTPKHLITATGQRVTLRCSPRSGDLSVYWYQQSLDQGLQFLIQYYNGEERAKGNILERFSAQQFPDLHSELNLSSLELGDSALYFCASSDGTSNEKLFFGSGTQLSVL.

This clone showed up just a few times. The chain recombines TRBV6-4 with TRBJ2-7, with 11 bases fitting TRBD1. The germline V gene encodes CDR1 MRHNA and CDR2 SNTAGT. The CDR3 spans 16 residues. V shed 1 base and J 0 bases; nucleotides not matched to a gene: 2. CDR3: CASSDFGTGGSYEQYF. Here the CDR3 DNA reads TGTGCCAGCAGTGACTTTGGGACAGGGGGCTCCTACGAGCAGTACTTC.

This clone was picked up a small number of times. This sample includes further DNA sequences coding for the same CDR3. This chain connects TRBV11-2 to TRBJ1-6; D uncertain. This CDR3 is built from 14 residues. Per germline, CDR1 SGHAT and CDR2 FQNNGV. Trimming shortened V by 1 base and J by 6 bases, and 7 bases separated the two germline ends. The CDR3 bases are TGTGCCAGCAGCTTAGCCAGACTTAATTCACCCCTCCACTTT. Amino acid sequence: CASSLARLNSPLHF.

The chain recombines TRBV5-1 with TRBJ2-1; TRBD2 aligns across 8 bases. Germline V gene data show CDR1 as SGHRS and CDR2 as YFSETQ. This CDR3 region has 15 residues. Trimming at V came to 0 bases and at J to 10 bases, leaving 9 bases not matched to a gene. The CDR3 sequence is CASSLVERESGEQFF. CDR3 nucleotide sequence: TGCGCCAGCAGCTTGGTGGAGCGGGAGTCCGGCGAGCAGTTCTTC.

This chain links TRBV30 with TRBJ2-2, with D maybe TRBD1 (5 bases). CDR3 size: 14 residues. V lost 8 bases and J lost 4, with 17 bases in between. Germline CDR1 is GTSNPN and CDR2 is SVGIG (reference sequence). The CDR3 spells CAHHKGRGTGELFF. CDR3 DNA: TGTGCCCACCATAAGGGGCGCGGCACCGGGGAGCTGTTTTTT.

The V gene is TRBV7-8, the J gene TRBJ2-5, with 13 bases lining up with TRBD2. J lost 10 bases, V lost 5 bases, and 13 bases had no gene match. The germline CDR1 and CDR2 sequences are SGHVS and FQNEAQ. This CDR3 comprises 16 residues. The CDR3 region is CASSTIKIGTSGIQYF. Written as DNA, the CDR3 is TGTGCCAGCAGCACAATTAAAATCGGGACTAGCGGGATCCAGTACTTC.

The V and J genes are TRBV5-4 and TRBJ2-7; tentative D call: TRBD1 (5 bases). The CDR3 contains 13 residues. Trimming pared 3 bases from V and 2 bases from J, leaving 9 bases between. The germline V gene has CDR1 SGHNT and CDR2 YYREEE (reference sequence). The CDR3, as DNA: TGTGCCAGCAGCTCAGGGCCCGCCTACGAGCAGTACTTC. This translates into CASSSGPAYEQYF.